The text below deals with one T cell receptor beta chain. Its antigen is still unknown. Every donor was a Caucasian adult from Nashville, Tennessee. This entry comes from a study of shared clonotypes between healthy human individuals. The CDR3 consists of 14 residues. V lost 5 bases and J lost 6, with 13 bases in between. Germline CDR1 reads SGHTA; CDR2 reads FQGTGA. Study findings and constraints: Among non-shared clonotypes, generation probabilities were lower than among those shared by all four donors.

Produced via immunoSEQ multiplex PCR; TCRdb's table is partial and in-frame only. The sample lists millions of clones; about 95% were seen once. This chain links TRBV7-3 with TRBJ2-2; no clear D gene. This receptor was identified in a man aged 18 to 29 in good health. Source material: naive CD4+ T cells sorted from blood. Described subset: CD45RA+ positively selected. The DNA for the CDR3 is TGTGCCAGCAGCCCTTCTAGATTTTCCGGGGAGCTGTTTTTT. Translated: CASSPSRFSGELFF. Full variable domain (remainder filled in from reference TRBV7-3 and TRBJ2-2): GAGVSQTPSNKVTEKGKYVELRCDPISGHTALYWYRQSLGQGPEFLIYFQGTGAADDSGLPNDRFFAVRPEGSVSTLKIQRTERGDSAVYLCASSPSRFSGELFFGEGSRLTVL.